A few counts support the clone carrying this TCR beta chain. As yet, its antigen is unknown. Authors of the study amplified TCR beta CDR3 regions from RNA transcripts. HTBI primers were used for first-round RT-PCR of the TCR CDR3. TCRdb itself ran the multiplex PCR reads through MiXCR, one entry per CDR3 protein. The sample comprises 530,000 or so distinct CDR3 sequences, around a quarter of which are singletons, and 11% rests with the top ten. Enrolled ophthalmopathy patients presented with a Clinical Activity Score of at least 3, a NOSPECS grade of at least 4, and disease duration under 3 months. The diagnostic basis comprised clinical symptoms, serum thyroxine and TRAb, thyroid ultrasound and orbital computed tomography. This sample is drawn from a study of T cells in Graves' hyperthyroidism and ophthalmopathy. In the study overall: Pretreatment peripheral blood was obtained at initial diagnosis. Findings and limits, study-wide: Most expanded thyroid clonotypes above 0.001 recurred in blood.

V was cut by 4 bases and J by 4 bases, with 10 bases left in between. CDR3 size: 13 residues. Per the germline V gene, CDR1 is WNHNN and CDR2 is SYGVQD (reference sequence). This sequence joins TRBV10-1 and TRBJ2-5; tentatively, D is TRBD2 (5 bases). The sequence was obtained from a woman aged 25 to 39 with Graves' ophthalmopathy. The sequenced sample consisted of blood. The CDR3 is CASSAAGGETQYF. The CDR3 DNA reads TGCGCCAGCAGTGCGGCTGGAGGAGAGACCCAGTACTTC.